A single sample is the source of the 4 T cell receptor beta chains below, sequenced in a study of T cell clonality in common variable immunodeficiency. Clones were sequenced by immunoSEQ multiplex PCR, and TCRdb holds only the in-frame ones, with some missing. This sample comprises around 32,000 clones, none seen once only. Sequenced: peripheral blood mononuclear cells. The receptors were gathered from a person between 18 and 70 years old in good health.

This clone was seen only a few times. Possible read error: a much larger clone is one base away. The read terminates 3 residues ahead of where the CDR3 ends, so the germline J gene completes it. V and J are TRBV19 and TRBJ2-3, with TRBD1 identical over 7 bases. Germline V gene sequence: CDR1 LNHDA, CDR2 SQIVND (reference sequence). The CDR3 runs 15 residues. This chain's CDR3 is CASSIQGDRNQPQYF. Partial CDR3 DNA: TGTGCCAGTAGTATACAGGGGGATAGAAATCAGCCG.

This clone is medium-sized in the sample. Other DNA sequences from this sample encode an identical CDR3 as well. The DNA read from the CDR3 is TGTGCCAGCAGTGAAAGGCTCAGCTCCTACGAG. This encodes CASSERLSSYE. The CDR3 as a whole reads CASSERLSSYEQYF. The chain uses TRBV2 and TRBJ2-7; no reliable D call. The read is 3 residues too short to cover the CDR3 end, so that end is filled in from the germline J gene. Trimming stripped 2 bases from V and 0 bases from J, with 8 bases between. The CDR3 is 14 amino acids. CDR1 and CDR2 from the germline V gene are SNHLY and FYNNEI.

This clone was found many times. The read terminates 3 residues before the CDR3 end, so the remaining end is supplied by the germline J gene. The chain employs TRBV19 and TRBJ2-7, with D maybe TRBD2 (6 bases). Trimming stripped 2 bases from V and 5 bases from J, with 10 bases between. Germline CDR1 and CDR2: LNHDA and SQIVND (reference sequence). This CDR3 is built from 13 residues. The part of the CDR3 DNA that was read is TGTGCCAGTAGTATACCTAGCGCGCACGAG. This encodes CASSIPSAHE. The full CDR3 is CASSIPSAHEQYF.

This clone was observed a few times. The read stops 3 residues short of the end of the CDR3; the missing end is completed from the germline J gene. The V and J genes are TRBV6-1 and TRBJ1-2; D uncertain. Germline lookup yields CDR1 MNHNS and CDR2 SASEGT. The CDR3 covers 15 residues. The CDR3 DNA, read in part, is TGTGCCAGCAGTGAAGAGGGCGGGAGCGCCTACGAC. This gives the protein CASSEEGGSAYD. In full, the CDR3 is CASSEEGGSAYDYTF.